This T cell receptor beta chain comes out of a study of T-cell reconstitution after alpha-beta-depleted transplantation in children. The study's findings and limits: As was reported, about two months after transplant, alpha-beta T cells came from several hundred expanded graft clones.

V lost 4 bases and J lost 6; bases outside the gene matches: 9. The germline V gene has CDR1 SGHTA and CDR2 FQGTGA. CDR3 length equals 16 residues. This clonotype occurred many times. Its antigen is unidentified. Unique molecular identifiers were used to barcode this TCRbeta library. One entry per CDR3 protein results from TCRdb running MiXCR on the PCR reads. Among 200,000 to 250,000 distinct CDR3 sequences, about a tenth were seen once, and the ten largest hold 28%. The source material was PBMCs, sampled before TCRalphabeta/CD19-depleted stem cell transplant. This clonotype originated in a child less than two years old with acute myeloid leukemia, due to receive a stem cell transplant. The chain couples TRBV7-3 to TRBJ2-2; 9 bases are shared with TRBD1. Here the CDR3 reads CASSSGTGSHSGELFF. CDR3 coding DNA: TGTGCCAGCAGCTCCGGGACAGGGTCCCACTCCGGGGAGCTGTTTTTT.